A selection of T cell receptor beta chains follows, all from one sample in a study of cytomegalovirus exposure and HLA in healthy donors. Generated by immunoSEQ multiplex PCR, the TCRdb table keeps only in-frame clones and is missing some. The data contain under 200,000 clones, roughly 85% of them singletons. Sequenced sample: PBMCs. The receptors were sampled from a male donor in good health and CMV-seropositive. Each CDR3 is given without its conserved first and last residue.

V gene | CDR3 protein
TRBV2 | ASTGTGGNQPQH
TRBV5-1 | ASSSGGGQGAREQY
TRBV27 | ASSCRAF
TRBV7-6 | ASSLRPGQFNSNQPQH
TRBV28 | ASSLGGGPTYEQY
TRBV15 | ATSRDRRAETQY
TRBV27 | ASSRTGSNTEAF
TRBV5-1 | ASSLQGTENTEAF
TRBV25-1 | ASSENRELF
TRBV9 | ASSANLVLPTGELF
TRBV2 | ASTPGLTYQETQY
TRBV28 | ASSLTGGGNQPQH
TRBV9 | ASSAGDPNTEAF
TRBV5-5 | ASTDRSSSTDTQY
TRBV2 | ASILAGGNTEAF
TRBV15 | ATSKQASSYEQY
TRBV27 | ASSQQGISEAF
TRBV13 | ASSPQGFTEAF
TRBV18 | ASSPGATDSYEQY
TRBV7-2 | ASSTIPMSGNEQF
TRBV2 | ASKLGQDSPLH
TRBV10-3 | AIRLAGVVDTQY
TRBV30 | AWSAGTGGMQPQH
TRBV4-3 | ASSQGSGGPPWNEQF
TRBV7-2 | ASSLTARGVNTEAF
TRBV30 | AWSGQTGGGYT
TRBV7-9 | AAGQREISEAF
TRBV5-1 | ASSLGLAGNSYNEQF
TRBV7-2 | ASSRTTSSYNEQF
TRBV18 | ASSPLRTSGRVDNEQF
TRBV5-1 | ASSGGYDFGYT
TRBV19 | AGKKGHNDGYT
TRBV4-1 | ASSQGQGADSQY
TRBV5-4 | ASSFTSGGQETQY
TRBV7-2 | ASSFVGLVSQPQH
TRBV6-6 | ASSYSNSQETQY
TRBV11-2 | ASSFRGGQGDNPYEQY
TRBV6-1 | ASNPTGGNEQF
TRBV5-1 | ASSLYLTGEQY
TRBV30 | AWSVSLQTGFRQPQH
TRBV27 | ASNRDFSYNEQF
TRBV5-1 | ASSLEGGRGTEAF
TRBV19 | ASSSLQGFAKNIQY
TRBV18 | ASSLPAPGQGVGYT
TRBV10-2 | ASSEFGLPTDTQY
TRBV6-5 | ASSWTGDTGELF
TRBV27 | ASSFSGGAGYGYT
TRBV27 | ASGKLGSSYEQY
TRBV18 | ASSPPGGDQPQH
TRBV25-1 | ASTGYNEQF
TRBV5-1 | ASSLWSVRSYEQY
TRBV7-2 | ASSPGYNEQF
TRBV11-2 | ASSFHRQGREQY
TRBV4-1 | ASSQRTGNSYEQY
TRBV2 | ASIPEGLGEKLF
TRBV2 | ASSFLYEQY
TRBV7-2 | ASSFGQPYSNQPQH